This TCR beta chain was captured by sequencing in a study of shared clonotypes between healthy human individuals. About the study: The cohort comprised a couple of women and a few men. Their ages spanned 18 to 49 years. Study conclusions and caveats: Sequencing depth was a factor that was expected to affect clonotype sharing among donors.

On this clone: Its specificity is unknown.

Ten immunoSEQ deep assay plates were used to sequence the DNA of unsorted PBMCs. Clones were read by immunoSEQ multiplex PCR, and TCRdb kept only the in-frame ones, dropping some. The sample lists fewer than 650,000 clones, 60% to 85% occurring once. Germline-derived CDR1 and CDR2 are MDHEN and SYDVKM. V shed 5 bases and J 0 bases; nucleotides not matched to a gene: 13. The CDR3 is 19 residues long. The source of this sequence is a woman between 35 and 50 years old in good health. Some clones in this sample may be carry-over from other donors' samples. The chain carries TRBV28 and TRBJ2-4; TRBD2 aligns across 10 bases. The specimen was PBMCs. CDR3 coding DNA: TGTGCCAGCAGTCCCTCCGGGACTAGCGTGGGCTTAGCCAAAAACATTCAGTACTTC. The encoded protein is CASSPSGTSVGLAKNIQYF.